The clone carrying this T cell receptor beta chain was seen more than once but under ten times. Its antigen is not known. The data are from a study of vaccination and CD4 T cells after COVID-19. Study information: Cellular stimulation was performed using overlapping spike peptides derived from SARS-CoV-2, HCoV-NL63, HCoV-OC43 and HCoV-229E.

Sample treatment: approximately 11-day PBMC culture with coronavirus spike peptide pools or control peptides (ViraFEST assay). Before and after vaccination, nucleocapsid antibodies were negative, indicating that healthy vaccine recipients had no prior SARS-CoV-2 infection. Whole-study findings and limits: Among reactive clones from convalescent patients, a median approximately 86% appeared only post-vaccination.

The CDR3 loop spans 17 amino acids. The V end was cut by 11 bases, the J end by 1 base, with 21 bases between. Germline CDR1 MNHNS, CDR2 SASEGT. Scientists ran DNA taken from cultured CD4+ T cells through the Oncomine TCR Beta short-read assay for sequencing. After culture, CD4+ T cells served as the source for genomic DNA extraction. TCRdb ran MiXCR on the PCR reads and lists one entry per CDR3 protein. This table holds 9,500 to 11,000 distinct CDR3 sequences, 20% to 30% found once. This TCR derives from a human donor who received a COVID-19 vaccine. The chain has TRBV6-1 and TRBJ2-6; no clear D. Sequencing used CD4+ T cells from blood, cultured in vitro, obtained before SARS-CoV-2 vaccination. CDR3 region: CASNQVKLNSGANVLTF. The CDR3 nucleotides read TGTGCCTCGAACCAGGTGAAACTCAATTCTGGGGCCAACGTCCTGACTTTC.